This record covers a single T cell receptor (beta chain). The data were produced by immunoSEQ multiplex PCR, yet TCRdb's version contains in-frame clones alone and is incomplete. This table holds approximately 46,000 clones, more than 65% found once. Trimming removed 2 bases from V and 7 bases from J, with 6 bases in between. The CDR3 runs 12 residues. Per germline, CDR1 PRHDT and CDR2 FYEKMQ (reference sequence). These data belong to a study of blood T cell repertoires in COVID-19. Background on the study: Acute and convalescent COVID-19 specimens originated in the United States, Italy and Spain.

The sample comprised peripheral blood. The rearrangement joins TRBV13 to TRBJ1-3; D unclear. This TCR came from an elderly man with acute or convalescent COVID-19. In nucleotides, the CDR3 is TGTGCCAGCAGCTTACAACGGAACACCATATATTTT. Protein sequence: CASSLQRNTIYF.